Only one count was recorded for the clone carrying this T cell receptor beta chain. Germline V gene sequence: CDR1 SGHDN, CDR2 FVKESK. The V and J ends lost 1 base and 1 base, in that order; junction bases with no gene match: 4. The CDR3 is 16 amino acids. Those who participated ranged in age from about 18 to 89 years and resided in under 25 US areas. In assigning cohorts, the study relied on participant-reported clinical history. This specimen belongs to a study of blood T cell repertoires in COVID-19. At the level of the study: From the United States, Italy and Spain came samples of acute and convalescent COVID-19. PBMCs, B-cell-depleted T cells, or T cells provided the cDNA or gDNA that made up the material.

Only in-frame clones appear in the TCRdb table, and some are missing; sequencing was by immunoSEQ multiplex PCR. The sample shows fewer than 350,000 clones, 70% to 90% of them seen only once. The source material was PBMCs or T cells enriched from blood (not recorded which). V gene TRBV14 combines with J gene TRBJ1-2, with 9 nucleotides matching TRBD1. The sequence was collected from a middle-aged woman with acute COVID-19. CDR3 amino acids: CASSQGDRAYNYGYTF. DNA for the CDR3: TGTGCCAGCAGCCAAGGGGACAGGGCCTATAACTATGGCTACACCTTC.